This T cell receptor beta chain was profiled in a study of blood T cell repertoires in COVID-19 (TCRdb year 2020). Describing the broader study: Collaborator samples came from the United States, Italy and Spain and covered acute and convalescent phases of COVID-19. The prospective study material was composed of cDNA or gDNA derived from T cells, B-cell-depleted T cells, or PBMCs. The dataset comprised deeply sampled blood TCRbeta repertoires from subjects exposed to, actively infected with, or recovered from COVID-19. The samples were drawn from the first 160 participants of the ongoing ImmuneRACE study and from over a thousand subjects provided by 6 global collaborators. HLA class I and class II types, where available, came from metadata supplied by the sample provider rather than from assay-based typing. The repertoires were released in a freely available public database meant as a resource for research on the immune response to SARS-CoV-2. Sample metadata almost always included a de-identified subject ID, COVID-19 status, age in years and sex.

Here is what the overall study found, with its caveats: Clinical and demographic metadata were provided uncurated, with the amount varying by source and participant.

Of note for this clone: Its antigen target is currently unknown. No base quality values were provided; no much bigger clone lies one nucleotide off.

TCRbeta CDR3 regions were amplified from genomic DNA by means of the immunoSEQ Assay, a bias-controlled multiplex PCR. The original methods were these. Nucleated cell counts per sample were estimated from amplification of reference gene primers within the assay. To quantify the absolute abundance of each unique TCRbeta CDR3 rearrangement, sequence reads were collapsed and filtered. For each sample, productive Simpson clonality was calculated by taking the square root of Simpson's diversity index across productive rearrangements. Drawn from immuneACCESS, this table holds only the in-frame rearrangements with V and J called that TCRdb kept. Clones are partly lost; checked studies trace under half to an unresolved V gene and leave the rest unexplained. V, J and clone size reflect that table, while D and trimming were determined from the DNA. This sample holds more than 150,000 clones; about 90% were observed only once. 4% of the sample is in the top ten clones.

Whole blood was collected in K2EDTA tubes by collaborating institutions according to the institutions' own protocols. For TCRbeta analysis, collaborator samples were shipped as frozen whole blood, as isolated PBMCs, or as DNA extracted from either sample type. This receptor was identified in a woman aged 70-85 years with acute or convalescent COVID-19. The sequenced sample consisted of peripheral blood.

The DNA sequence is given as TGTGCCATCAGTGAGTGGAGGGCAGGGAAGGGCACTGAAGCTTTCTTT. Protein translation: CAISEWRAGKGTEAFF. This chain is built from TRBV10-3 and TRBJ1-1; the D region possibly corresponds to TRBD1 (5 bases align). In the germline V gene, CDR1 corresponds to ENHRY and CDR2 to SYGVKD. At the junction V is shortened by 1 base and J by 4 bases, with 16 bases in between. The CDR3 has 16 amino acids, counting the end cysteine and phenylalanine. Only CDR3 DNA is held: 48 bases, read in frame from base 1.